A single sample gave rise to the 2 T cell receptor beta chains below, sequenced in a study of cytomegalovirus exposure and HLA in healthy donors. PCR primers comprised 60 Vbeta and 13 Jbeta primers. Assay used: immunoSEQ multiplex PCR; TCRdb lists only in-frame clones, some missing. The sample lists some 52,000 clones, approximately 77% occurring once. Sequenced material: PBMCs. Receptors were obtained from a woman aged 45-59 years in good health and CMV-seronegative.

This clone occurred a few times. This chain links TRBV6-5 with TRBJ1-6, with D tentatively TRBD1 (6 bases). CDR3 size: 13 residues. V lost 7 bases and J 6 bases, leaving 10 bases between the germline ends. CDR1 MNHEY and CDR2 SVGAGI come from the germline V gene. CDR3 nucleotides: TGTGCCAGCACCCGGACAGTTAATTCACCCCTCCACTTT. Translated: CASTRTVNSPLHF.

The J gene is TRBJ2-1, the V gene TRBV28; no reliable D call. The germline V gene has CDR1 MDHEN and CDR2 SYDVKM. The CDR3 is 12 residues long. V was trimmed by 5 bases and J by 9 bases, leaving 11 bases between them. The CDR3 nucleotides are TGTGCCAGCAGTCTCACTTTTGGTGAGCAGTTCTTC. This codes for CASSLTFGEQFF.